This record covers a single T cell receptor beta chain. What it binds is unknown. Each patient experienced a relapse that followed autologous stem cell transplantation, and brentuximab vedotin exposure varied. These data come from a study of PD-1 blockade in classical Hodgkin lymphoma. Study results and limitations: Patients newly diagnosed and complete responders had comparable baseline diversity.

This table comes from immunoSEQ multiplex PCR, and its TCRdb copy is limited to in-frame clones, with some not included. The sample holds 80,000 to 100,000 clones; 80% to 95% are singletons and the top ten take less than 3%. The sequenced sample was peripheral blood mononuclear cells (PBMCs), obtained at baseline. The receptor was derived from a human donor with classical Hodgkin lymphoma.

As DNA, the CDR3 is TGTGCCAGCAGCTTCGGGACAGGGGGCACTGAAGCTTTCTTT. Encoded protein: CASSFGTGGTEAFF. The chain employs TRBV11-2 and TRBJ1-1; the match to TRBD1 covers 11 bases. The germline V gene encodes CDR1 SGHAT and CDR2 FQNNGV. V dropped 3 bases and J dropped 4; count of bases not matched to a gene: 1. CDR3 length: 14 residues.